The T cell receptor (beta chain) under discussion was sequenced for a study of T cells in localized non-small cell lung cancer. Whole-study findings and limits: Adjacent lung tissue had a median roughly 62 of the top 100 clones found in the tumor.

This CDR3 contains 13 residues. The ends lost 1 base at V and 7 bases at J; junction bases unmatched: 0. The germline gives CDR1 SGHNT, CDR2 YENEEA. Assay used: immunoSEQ multiplex PCR; TCRdb lists only in-frame clones, some missing. The table lists roughly 21,000 clones, around nine tenths of them singletons. Remarks on this clone: Its target is not known.

The chain couples TRBV11-3 to TRBJ1-4; 7 bases agree with TRBD1. The sequence was collected from a woman aged 40-75 years with stage I lung adenocarcinoma. The sequencing used peripheral blood, collected before any cancer treatment. The CDR3 loop reads CASSLGQGEKLFF. The CDR3 coding sequence is TGTGCCAGCAGCTTAGGACAGGGTGAAAAACTGTTTTTT. The full variable domain, completed using reference TRBV11-3 and TRBJ1-4, is EAGVVQSPRYKIIEKKQPVAFWCNPISGHNTLYWYLQNLGQGPELLIRYENEEAVDDSQLPKDRFSAERLKGVDSTLKIQPAELGDSAVYLCASSLGQGEKLFFGSGTQLSVL.